The 9 T cell receptor beta chains below come from one sample, sequenced in a study of blood T cell repertoires in COVID-19. Produced via immunoSEQ multiplex PCR; TCRdb's table is partial and in-frame only. This sample has about 320,000 clones, with about 85% found just once. Sequencing was done on a sample of PBMCs or T cells enriched from blood (not recorded which). These TCRs come from a woman in her 30s who had been exposed to COVID-19.

V usage is TRBV24-1 and J usage is TRBJ2-2, with D tentatively TRBD2 (6 bases). V was shortened by 5 bases and J by 4 bases, with 10 bases between the two germline ends. From germline, CDR1 is KGHDR and CDR2 SFDVKD. The CDR3 length is 14 residues. The CDR3 nucleotides are TGTGCCACCAGTGGGGGACTGATCACCGGGGAGCTGTTTTTT. Its translation: CATSGGLITGELFF.

This sequence joins TRBV2 and TRBJ2-1, with D tentatively TRBD2 (6 bases). CDR1 and CDR2 from the germline V gene are SNHLY and FYNNEI. Trimming removed 7 bases at V and 4 bases at J, with 11 bases between. The CDR3 is made up of 13 amino acids. The CDR3 is CASNREQYNEQFF. The DNA for the CDR3 is TGTGCCAGCAACCGGGAGCAATACAATGAGCAGTTCTTC.

The V call is TRBV5-4, the J call TRBJ1-1, with D hard to call. The CDR3 sequence is 13 residues long. Trimming took off 7 bases at V and 0 bases at J, with 10 bases between the two ends. CDR1 is SGHNT, CDR2 YYREEE, per germline (reference sequence). The CDR3 loop is CASANAMNTEAFF. The CDR3 DNA follows: TGTGCCAGCGCGAATGCTATGAACACTGAAGCTTTCTTT.

The V and J genes are TRBV5-1 and TRBJ1-5; a possible D gene is TRBD1 (5 bases). The CDR3 has 16 amino acids. Germline V gene data show CDR1 as SGHRS and CDR2 as YFSETQ. V shed 0 bases and J shed 0 bases, with 10 bases lying between them. CDR3 coding DNA: TGCGCCAGCAGCTTGGGGGCAGGGCCTAGCAATCAGCCCCAGCATTTT. This translates into CASSLGAGPSNQPQHF.

The chain combines TRBV4-1 with TRBJ1-4; D unclear. V shed 6 bases and J shed 4 bases, with 15 bases lying between them. Germline V lookup: CDR1 MGHRA, CDR2 YSYEKL. This CDR3 comprises 15 residues. Written as DNA, the CDR3 is TGCGCCAGCAGATTCCCGGGTTCCAATAATGAAAAACTGTTTTTT. It translates to CASRFPGSNNEKLFF.

The J gene is TRBJ2-1, the V gene TRBV11-2; D call uncertain. Trimming pared 2 bases from V and 9 bases from J, leaving 11 bases between. Per germline, CDR1 SGHAT and CDR2 FQNNGV. The CDR3 covers 13 residues. This CDR3 is CASSLISVGEQFF. The CDR3 DNA reads TGTGCCAGCAGCTTAATCTCGGTCGGTGAGCAGTTCTTC.

The chain has TRBV9 and TRBJ2-7; D gene unclear. Germline lookup yields CDR1 SGDLS and CDR2 YYNGEE. V lost 2 bases and J 0 bases, leaving 6 bases between the germline ends. The CDR3 is made up of 13 amino acids. CDR3 amino acids: CASSVSPSYEQYF. CDR3 nucleotides: TGTGCCAGCAGCGTGAGTCCCTCCTACGAGCAGTACTTC.

The chain has TRBV27 and TRBJ2-1; D gene unclear. CDR3 length: 13 amino acids. The germline V and J ends were trimmed by 3 bases and 9 bases, with 12 bases remaining between them. Germline assignment: CDR1 MNHEY and CDR2 SMNVEV (reference sequence). Written as DNA, the CDR3 is TGTGCCAGCAGTTTTGAGGAGCGAGGTGAGCAGTTCTTC. It translates to CASSFEERGEQFF.

J is TRBJ1-2 and V is TRBV3-1 (or the pseudogene TRBV3-2), with a possible D match to TRBD1 (5 bases). The V gene's germline CDR1 is LGHDT and CDR2 YNNKEL (reference sequence). V dropped 1 base and J dropped 8 bases, with 14 bases sitting between them. The CDR3 extends over 14 amino acids. In DNA, the CDR3 is TGTGCCAGCAGCCAAGGTGCAGGGAGGCGCGGCTACACCTTC. Encoded protein: CASSQGAGRRGYTF.